This T cell receptor beta chain is drawn from a study of regulatory T cells in long-lasting Graves disease. As for time point: newly diagnosed GD, antithyroid drugs for less than 3 months. RNA isolated from PBMCs was used to make the TCR library. This clonotype was seen many times. This CDR3 has 15 amino acids. V was pared by 6 bases and J by 8 bases, with 17 bases between. Germline CDR1 and CDR2: SNHLY and FYNNEI. Sequencing libraries for TCR beta were prepared with iRepertoire HTBI primers and Arm-PCR of CDR3 regions. MiXCR, run by TCRdb on the multiplex PCR reads, gives a single entry per CDR3 protein. Among hundreds of thousands of distinct CDR3 sequences listed, less than 20% were seen once. These data also formed part of another study, on T cells in Graves' hyperthyroidism and ophthalmopathy.

Source: peripheral blood mononuclear cells (PBMCs), taken at new diagnosis, from a patient treated with antithyroid drugs. The V call is TRBV2, the J call TRBJ1-6; no reliable D call. This receptor was identified in a woman in her 30s with Graves disease. CDR3 coding DNA: TGTGCCAGCAGCCCCTCCAATGAAGGTTATTCACCCCTCCACTTT. The encoded protein is CASSPSNEGYSPLHF.